The clone carrying this T cell receptor beta chain occurred a few times. Its antigen is as yet unknown. The library was built from about 0.4 ug RNA with molecular barcoded adaptors for alpha/delta and beta/gamma chains. TCRdb itself ran the reads through MiXCR, one entry per CDR3 protein. Of 35,000 to 50,000 distinct CDR3 sequences in the sample, 20% are singletons; the top ten hold under 40%. The sample belongs to a study of read filtering for tumor transcriptome and immune sequencing. Across the whole study: The cohort had some 16 men and approximately 15 women aged about 40 to 90, mean roughly 65 years. TCR-mapped reads were about 3.5 to 10.27 million with IR-seq versus about 85 to 1,300 with RNA-seq. Findings and caveats of the study: Single-read clonotypes: roughly 80% of IR-seq clonotypes (around 3.5% of reads), roughly 70% of RNA-seq clonotypes (around 45% of reads).

The TCR comes from a donor at least 40 years old with multiple myeloma. Material: a population of CD138-negative cells sorted from bone marrow.

The CDR3 region is CSVDGTASTDTQYF. DNA of the CDR3: TGCAGCGTTGACGGGACAGCAAGCACAGATACGCAGTATTTT. The genes are TRBV29-1 and TRBJ2-3, with TRBD1 matching 7 bases. The V gene's germline CDR1 is SQVTM and CDR2 ANQGSEA. This CDR3 spans 14 amino acids. V dropped 3 bases and J dropped 0; count of bases not matched to a gene: 3.